This T cell receptor beta chain is drawn from a study of blood T cell repertoires in COVID-19. Study details: Material from acute and convalescent COVID-19 was sourced from the United States, Italy and Spain. From T cells, B-cell-depleted T cells, or PBMCs came the material, which was cDNA or gDNA.

Authors' methods: Amplification of reference gene primers provided the estimated nucleated cell counts. Only in-frame clones appear in the TCRdb table, and some are missing; sequencing was by immunoSEQ multiplex PCR. V, J and clone size are those of that table, while D and trimming were read from the DNA. The profile shows 35,000 to 50,000 clones, just under 70% of them singletons. Sequencing was carried out using peripheral blood. The receptor comes from a man older than 75 with acute or convalescent COVID-19.

The CDR3: CASSFARGEQYF. The CDR3 DNA follows: TGTGCCAGCAGCTTCGCCAGGGGGGAGCAGTACTTC. The V and J genes are TRBV5-6 and TRBJ2-7; 7 bases are a match to TRBD1. The CDR3 is made up of 12 amino acids. With 2 bases clipped from V and 7 bases from J, the junction kept 3 bases outside the gene matches. Germline CDR1 reads SGHDT; CDR2 reads YYEEEE.